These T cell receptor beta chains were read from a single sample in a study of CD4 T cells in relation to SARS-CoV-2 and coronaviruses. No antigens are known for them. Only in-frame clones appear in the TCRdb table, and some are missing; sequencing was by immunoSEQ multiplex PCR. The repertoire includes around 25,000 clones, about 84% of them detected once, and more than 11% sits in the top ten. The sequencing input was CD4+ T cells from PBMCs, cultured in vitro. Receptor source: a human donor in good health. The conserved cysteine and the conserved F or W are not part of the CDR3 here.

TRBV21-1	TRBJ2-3	ASSKAPRRATDTQY
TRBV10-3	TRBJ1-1	AISEGPYGTEAF
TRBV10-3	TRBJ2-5	AISGVRGGRETQY
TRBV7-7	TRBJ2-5	ASSLDGGSIETQY
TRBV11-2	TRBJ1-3	ASSLSGAGNTIY
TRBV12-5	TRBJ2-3	ASGLVSGQGRAY
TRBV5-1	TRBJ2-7	ASSLATAAYEQY
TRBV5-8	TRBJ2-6	ASSFLRSGANVLT
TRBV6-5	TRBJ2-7	ASSYSAGLSYEQY
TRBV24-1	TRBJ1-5	ATSDWDRGNQPQH
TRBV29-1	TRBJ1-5	SVTVTGIGNQPQH
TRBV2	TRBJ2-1	ASRRALDGEQF
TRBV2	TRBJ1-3	ASNRDRGSGNTIY
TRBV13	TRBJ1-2	ASSLYYTGEGYT
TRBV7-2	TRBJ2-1	ASSSPGGAIGEQF
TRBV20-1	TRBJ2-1	SGGSNEQF
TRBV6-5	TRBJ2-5	ASRPGGIETQY
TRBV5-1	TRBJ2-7	ASSLGLSTWWQSYEQY
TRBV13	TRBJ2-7	ASSFRAVGQY
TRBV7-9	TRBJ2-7	ASSSGTSGTEQY
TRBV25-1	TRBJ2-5	ASEREKTQY
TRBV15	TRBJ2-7	ATSRESGSSYEQY
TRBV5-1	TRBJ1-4	ASSLGTQGLATNEKLF
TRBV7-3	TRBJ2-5	ASSWTSGRGETQY
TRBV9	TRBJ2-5	ASSVNRGSETQY
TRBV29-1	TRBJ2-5	SVGDGNEETQY
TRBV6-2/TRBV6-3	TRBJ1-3	ASSLTGHRLSGNTIY
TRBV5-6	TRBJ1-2	ASSLLTEKGYGYT
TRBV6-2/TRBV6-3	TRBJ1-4	ASSPGRGPTNEKLF
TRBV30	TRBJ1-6	AWGQTNSHLH
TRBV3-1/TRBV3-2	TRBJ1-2	ASSQDGVNYGYT
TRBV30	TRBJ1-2	AWNHHDYGYT
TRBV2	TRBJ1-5	ASSGFGGPEPQH
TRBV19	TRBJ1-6	ASRTKQGYSPLH
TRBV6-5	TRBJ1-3	ASISRRAGNTIY
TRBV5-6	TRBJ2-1	ASTKGWEGSYNEQF
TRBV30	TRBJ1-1	AWQGEMWTEAF
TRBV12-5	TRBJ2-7	ASSRYGSKAGHHSYEQY
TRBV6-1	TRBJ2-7	ASGEVQY
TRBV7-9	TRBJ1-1	ASSLGGRNPVGTEAF
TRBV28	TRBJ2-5	ASNSGREGETQY
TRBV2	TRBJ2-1	ASSENGGVIGQF
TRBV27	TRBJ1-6	ASSLSTGSLAPLH
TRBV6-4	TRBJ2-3	ASSVASGATDTQY
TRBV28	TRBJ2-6	ASSIRSGANVLT
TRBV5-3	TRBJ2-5	ARSLWTGLLADLQETQY
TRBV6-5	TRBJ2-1	ASRPGTHTDNEQF
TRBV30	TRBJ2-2	AWGDYRVDSGELF
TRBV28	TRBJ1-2	ASSSDALYGYT
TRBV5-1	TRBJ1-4	ASSEQGSTNEKLF
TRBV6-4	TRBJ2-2	ASGTGDTGELF
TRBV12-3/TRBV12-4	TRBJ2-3	ASSSVGTDTQY
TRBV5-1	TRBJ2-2	ASSREGQTGELF
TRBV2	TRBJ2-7	ASRRTQSSYEQY
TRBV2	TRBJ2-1	ASSDLGRATSSYNEQF
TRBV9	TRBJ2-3	ASSAGGGTNADTQY
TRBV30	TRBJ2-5	AWSVHRRETQY
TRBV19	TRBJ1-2	ASSIAGSVFLDGYT
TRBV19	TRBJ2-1	ASSTSGTDGEQF
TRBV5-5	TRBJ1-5	ASSLGAGDSNQPQH